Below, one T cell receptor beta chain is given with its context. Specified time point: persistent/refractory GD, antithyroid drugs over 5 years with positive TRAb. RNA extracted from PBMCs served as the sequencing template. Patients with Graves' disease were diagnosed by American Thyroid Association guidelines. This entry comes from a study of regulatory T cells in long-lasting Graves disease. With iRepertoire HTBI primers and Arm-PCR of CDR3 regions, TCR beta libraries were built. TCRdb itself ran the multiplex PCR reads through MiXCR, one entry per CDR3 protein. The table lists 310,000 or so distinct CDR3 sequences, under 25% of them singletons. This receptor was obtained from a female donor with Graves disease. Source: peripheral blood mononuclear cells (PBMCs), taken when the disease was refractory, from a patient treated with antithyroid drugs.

The CDR3 bases are TGCAGTGCTAGAGATTGGCTAGCGGGACCCTACGAGCAGTACTTC. Protein sequence: CSARDWLAGPYEQYF. V is TRBV20-1 and J is TRBJ2-7; TRBD2 agrees at 9 bases. Germline CDR1 is DFQATT and CDR2 is SNEGSKA (reference sequence). Unmatched junction bases numbered 5, after V lost 0 bases and J lost 2 bases. This CDR3 region has 15 residues.